A selection of T cell receptor beta chains follows, all from one sample in a study of cytomegalovirus exposure and HLA in healthy donors. TCRdb's copy holds only in-frame clones and misses some; the assay was immunoSEQ multiplex PCR. This table holds 200,000 to 250,000 clones, more than 60% found once. Sequencing was done on a sample of PBMCs. Receptors originate from a woman aged 55-69 years in good health and CMV-seropositive. Each CDR3 is given with its conserved first and last residue. Fields, in order: D gene, clone size, J gene, V gene, CDR3 protein, CDR3 DNA. The D gene is left open where the match is weak. The size of a clone is reported for some rows only, either as once, few or many, or as a class for expanded clones.

d_call: TRBD2; clone_size: once; j_call: TRBJ2-1; v_call: TRBV5-1; cdr3_aa: CASRRLAGAYNEQFF; cdr3_nt: TGCGCCAGCAGGCGACTAGCGGGGGCCTACAATGAGCAGTTCTTC
d_call: TRBD2; clone_size: NA; j_call: TRBJ2-7; v_call: TRBV4-2; cdr3_aa: CASSHIGLAGGPSYEQYF; cdr3_nt: TGTGCCAGCAGCCACATTGGACTAGCGGGAGGGCCCTCCTACGAGCAGTACTTC
d_call: TRBD1; clone_size: NA; j_call: TRBJ2-2; v_call: TRBV19; cdr3_aa: CASSNPAGGTGELFF; cdr3_nt: TGTGCCAGTAGTAATCCGGCAGGGGGAACCGGGGAGCTGTTTTTT
d_call: TRBD1; clone_size: NA; j_call: TRBJ1-2; v_call: TRBV6-5; cdr3_aa: CASSRGTGLSYGYTF; cdr3_nt: TGTGCCAGCAGCCGAGGGACAGGGCTCAGCTATGGCTACACCTTC
d_call: NA; clone_size: NA; j_call: TRBJ2-7; v_call: TRBV7-3; cdr3_aa: CSSSIPGRYEQYF; cdr3_nt: TGTTCCAGCAGCATTCCGGGGAGGTACGAGCAGTACTTC
d_call: TRBD1; clone_size: NA; j_call: TRBJ2-7; v_call: TRBV5-5; cdr3_aa: CASSLQGVNEQYF; cdr3_nt: TGTGCCAGCAGTCTACAGGGGGTGAACGAGCAGTACTTC
d_call: TRBD1; clone_size: medium-sized; j_call: TRBJ1-5; v_call: TRBV19; cdr3_aa: CASSMMLGQNQPQHF; cdr3_nt: TGTGCCAGTAGTATGATGCTGGGACAGAATCAGCCCCAGCATTTT
d_call: NA; clone_size: NA; j_call: TRBJ2-5; v_call: TRBV2; cdr3_aa: CASSVGLTQETQYF; cdr3_nt: TGTGCCAGCAGTGTGGGCCTAACCCAAGAGACCCAGTACTTC
d_call: TRBD2; clone_size: NA; j_call: TRBJ2-5; v_call: TRBV5-1; cdr3_aa: CASNPGGQETQYF; cdr3_nt: TGCGCCAGCAACCCGGGGGGGCAAGAGACCCAGTACTTC
d_call: NA; clone_size: NA; j_call: TRBJ2-5; v_call: TRBV28; cdr3_aa: CASSLSRVQETQYF; cdr3_nt: TGTGCCAGCAGTTTAAGCAGGGTCCAAGAGACCCAGTACTTC
d_call: NA; clone_size: NA; j_call: TRBJ2-1; v_call: TRBV6-6; cdr3_aa: CASRNGQIRYEQFF; cdr3_nt: TGTGCCAGCAGAAACGGACAGATTAGGTATGAGCAGTTCTTC
d_call: TRBD2; clone_size: once; j_call: TRBJ2-5; v_call: TRBV30; cdr3_aa: CAWSVRREGTQYF; cdr3_nt: TGTGCCTGGAGTGTACGGCGGGAGGGGACCCAGTACTTC
d_call: NA; clone_size: NA; j_call: TRBJ2-1; v_call: TRBV9; cdr3_aa: CASTTGGGGSYNEQFF; cdr3_nt: TGTGCCAGCACCACAGGGGGGGGCGGCTCCTACAATGAGCAGTTCTTC
d_call: NA; clone_size: NA; j_call: TRBJ1-1; v_call: TRBV7-9; cdr3_aa: CASSLKILDSTF; cdr3_nt: TGTGCCAGCAGCTTAAAGATTCTGGACAGCACCTTT
d_call: TRBD1; clone_size: NA; j_call: TRBJ1-2; v_call: TRBV5-4; cdr3_aa: CASSLTGTVYGYTF; cdr3_nt: TGTGCCAGCAGCTTAACCGGGACAGTTTATGGCTACACCTTC
d_call: NA; clone_size: few; j_call: TRBJ2-3; v_call: TRBV4-1; cdr3_aa: CASSVRQVPEDTQYF; cdr3_nt: TGCGCCAGCAGCGTCCGACAGGTCCCGGAGGATACGCAGTATTTT
d_call: NA; clone_size: NA; j_call: TRBJ1-4; v_call: TRBV7-9; cdr3_aa: CAGGTGFFEEKLFF; cdr3_nt: TGTGCCGGAGGAACTGGGTTTTTCGAGGAAAAACTGTTTTTT
d_call: NA; clone_size: NA; j_call: TRBJ1-3; v_call: TRBV12-5; cdr3_aa: CASGLAQGNTIYF; cdr3_nt: TGTGCTAGTGGTTTGGCACAAGGAAACACCATATATTTT
d_call: NA; clone_size: NA; j_call: TRBJ2-5; v_call: TRBV7-9; cdr3_aa: CASSPWQGRETQYF; cdr3_nt: TGTGCCAGCAGCCCCTGGCAGGGTCGAGAGACCCAGTACTTC
d_call: TRBD1; clone_size: NA; j_call: TRBJ1-1; v_call: TRBV7-9; cdr3_aa: CASSLPTRSGGSNTEAFF; cdr3_nt: TGTGCCAGCAGCTTACCAACCCGATCAGGGGGATCGAACACTGAAGCTTTCTTT
d_call: NA; clone_size: NA; j_call: TRBJ1-1; v_call: TRBV5-1; cdr3_aa: CASSLDRVGTEAFF; cdr3_nt: TGCGCCAGCAGCTTGGACAGGGTTGGCACTGAAGCTTTCTTT
d_call: NA; clone_size: NA; j_call: TRBJ1-5; v_call: TRBV6-1; cdr3_aa: CASSEERNQPQHF; cdr3_nt: TGTGCCAGCAGTGAGGAGAGAAATCAGCCCCAGCATTTT
d_call: TRBD1; clone_size: NA; j_call: TRBJ1-6; v_call: TRBV5-4; cdr3_aa: CASSLDFSGGRSPLHF; cdr3_nt: TGTGCCAGCAGCTTGGACTTTTCAGGGGGTAGGTCACCCCTCCACTTT
d_call: NA; clone_size: NA; j_call: TRBJ1-2; v_call: TRBV6-5; cdr3_aa: CASSYSSQEGYGYTF; cdr3_nt: TGTGCCAGCAGTTACTCGAGCCAGGAGGGGTATGGCTACACCTTC
d_call: TRBD1; clone_size: few; j_call: TRBJ1-4; v_call: TRBV7-9; cdr3_aa: CAISWTGANEKLFF; cdr3_nt: TGTGCCATCAGCTGGACAGGGGCTAATGAAAAACTGTTTTTT
d_call: TRBD2; clone_size: NA; j_call: TRBJ2-5; v_call: TRBV27; cdr3_aa: CASSLSRSAGKLETQYF; cdr3_nt: TGTGCCAGCAGTTTATCGAGGTCAGCGGGGAAGTTAGAGACCCAGTACTTC
d_call: NA; clone_size: NA; j_call: TRBJ2-1; v_call: TRBV19; cdr3_aa: CASSIGAAGRGNEQFF; cdr3_nt: TGTGCCAGTAGTATCGGGGCTGCGGGGCGGGGCAATGAGCAGTTCTTC
d_call: NA; clone_size: NA; j_call: TRBJ2-2; v_call: TRBV5-1; cdr3_aa: CASSSGLAGELFF; cdr3_nt: TGCGCCAGCAGCTCCGGGTTGGCCGGGGAGCTGTTTTTT
d_call: NA; clone_size: once; j_call: TRBJ2-3; v_call: TRBV11-3; cdr3_aa: CASSLGGREADTQYF; cdr3_nt: TGTGCCAGCAGCTTAGGTGGCAGGGAGGCAGATACGCAGTATTTT
d_call: NA; clone_size: NA; j_call: TRBJ2-1; v_call: TRBV30; cdr3_aa: CAWSRLASVDNEQFF; cdr3_nt: TGTGCCTGGAGCCGTTTGGCTAGCGTCGACAATGAGCAGTTCTTC
d_call: NA; clone_size: NA; j_call: TRBJ2-2; v_call: TRBV2; cdr3_aa: CASSEFPIPNTGELFF; cdr3_nt: TGTGCCAGCAGTGAATTCCCCATCCCGAACACCGGGGAGCTGTTTTTT
d_call: TRBD2; clone_size: NA; j_call: TRBJ2-3; v_call: TRBV5-4; cdr3_aa: CASSRGTSGTSTDTQYF; cdr3_nt: TGTGCCAGCAGCCGGGGGACTAGCGGGACTAGCACAGATACGCAGTATTTT
d_call: NA; clone_size: few; j_call: TRBJ2-1; v_call: TRBV11-3; cdr3_aa: CASSPPGTLISNEQFF; cdr3_nt: TGTGCCAGCAGCCCACCCGGGACACTAATATCGAATGAGCAGTTCTTC
d_call: NA; clone_size: NA; j_call: TRBJ2-1; v_call: TRBV5-6; cdr3_aa: CASSPGRRPNEQFF; cdr3_nt: TGTGCCAGCAGCCCCGGCAGGCGCCCCAATGAGCAGTTCTTC
d_call: TRBD1; clone_size: NA; j_call: TRBJ2-4; v_call: TRBV14; cdr3_aa: CASSPRTGENIQYF; cdr3_nt: TGTGCCAGCAGCCCTCGGACAGGAGAAAACATTCAGTACTTC
d_call: TRBD1; clone_size: NA; j_call: TRBJ1-2; v_call: TRBV30; cdr3_aa: CAWSTGGGGYTF; cdr3_nt: TGTGCCTGGTCGACAGGGGGTGGTGGCTACACCTTC
d_call: TRBD2; clone_size: NA; j_call: TRBJ2-3; v_call: TRBV7-6; cdr3_aa: CASSLGLRGGVTDTQYF; cdr3_nt: TGTGCCAGCAGCTTAGGGCTCCGGGGAGGGGTCACAGATACGCAGTATTTT
d_call: NA; clone_size: NA; j_call: TRBJ1-1; v_call: TRBV7-9; cdr3_aa: CASSLALAGSNTEAFF; cdr3_nt: TGTGCCAGCAGCTTAGCGCTGGCAGGTTCGAACACTGAAGCTTTCTTT
d_call: TRBD2; clone_size: NA; j_call: TRBJ2-5; v_call: TRBV5-1; cdr3_aa: CASSLERGRETQYF; cdr3_nt: TGCGCCAGCAGCTTGGAGCGGGGGCGGGAGACCCAGTACTTC
d_call: TRBD1; clone_size: NA; j_call: TRBJ2-7; v_call: TRBV28; cdr3_aa: CASSLVGRGQGVWF; cdr3_nt: TGTGCCAGCAGTTTAGTTGGTAGGGGACAGGGGGTATGGTTC